Described below is a single T cell receptor beta chain sequence and its context. The sample is drawn from a study of blood T cells in healthy people across ages. Using a J-beta primer mix together with a sample-barcoded 5' primer, a second PCR was run for roughly 7 to 12 cycles. Every cDNA molecule bore a tag from a template-switch adaptor containing 12 random nucleotides. TCRdb analysed the 5' RACE reads with MiXCR anew, one entry per CDR3 protein. The sample shows more than 600,000 distinct CDR3 sequences, 20% to 25% of them seen only once. The CDR3 is made up of 17 amino acids. V gave up 6 bases and J gave up 7 bases; unmatched junction bases: 13. In germline, CDR1 is SQVTM, CDR2 ANQGSEA. This sample also belongs to another study, concerning T cells of mothers and their children.

The chain has TRBV29-1 and TRBJ2-1; 15 bases map to TRBD2. This sequence originates from a boy aged 5-17 years in good health. The specimen sequenced was blood. CDR3 sequence: CSVAAMEGLAGGNEQFF. CDR3 in DNA: TGCAGCGTCGCCGCAATGGAAGGACTAGCGGGGGGGAATGAGCAGTTCTTC.